Listed below are T cell receptor beta chains from one sample, sequenced in a study of radiotherapy plus CTLA-4 blockade in lung cancer. Method: immunoSEQ multiplex PCR; TCRdb's copy keeps in-frame clones and lacks some. The table records about 48,000 clones, approximately 86% of them present only once. The source material was peripheral blood, sampled from a patient treated with radiotherapy plus ipilimumab. The receptors shown here come from a human donor with non-small cell lung cancer that progressed on radiotherapy plus ipilimumab. Some clones in this sample may be carry-over from other donors' samples. CDR3s include the opening cysteine and the closing phenylalanine or tryptophan.

TRBV4-3	TRBJ2-1	CASSPSAGREYNEQFF
TRBV30	TRBJ1-4	CAWSVRAGANEKLFF
TRBV9	TRBJ2-3	CASSGSGSTDTQYF
TRBV11-2	TRBJ1-1	CASSLGWGDTEAFF
TRBV5-1	TRBJ2-3	CASSLDPAGGSTDTQYF
TRBV11-2	TRBJ2-7	CASSQTGGTREQYF
TRBV5-1	TRBJ2-7	CASSLLQFSGRGYEQYF
TRBV7-9	TRBJ1-1	CASRLGGWNTEAFF
TRBV7-2	TRBJ2-1	CASSVHFEQFF
TRBV29-1	TRBJ1-1	CSVGETGSTEAFF
TRBV5-6	TRBJ1-5	CARGEGEIQPQHF
TRBV20-1	TRBJ1-1	CSLTGGTEAFF
TRBV25-1	TRBJ1-1	CASSEYGAGSSSAFF
TRBV18	TRBJ1-5	CASSPRSLGGGYQPQHF
TRBV4-3	TRBJ2-1	CASSLDRVVYNEQFF
TRBV5-1	TRBJ2-1	CASSQQGTYYNEQFF
TRBV7-2	TRBJ1-6	CASSPGQLNSPLHF
TRBV6-1	TRBJ2-7	CASSRLPQGPYEQYF
TRBV5-8	TRBJ1-5	CASSFLGTFTSNQPQHF
TRBV2	TRBJ2-1	CASRGPSLVAGVSNEQFF
TRBV7-2	TRBJ2-1	CASSSKRGGRWNEQFF
TRBV27	TRBJ1-5	CASSRDSGYNQPQHF
TRBV27	TRBJ1-2	CASSWRVGEPLYGYTF
TRBV5-4	TRBJ2-5	CASSLTSAETQYF
TRBV10-1	TRBJ1-2	CAQGFGYTF
TRBV5-1	TRBJ1-2	CASSLVFQAPGYTF
TRBV18	TRBJ2-7	CASSPLEGTYEQYF
TRBV7-2	TRBJ2-1	CASSLRGSYNEQFF
TRBV19	TRBJ2-1	CASSIADRGFYNEQFF
TRBV27	TRBJ2-5	CASSSGTGSAETQYF
TRBV5-1	TRBJ2-7	CASSLIDSSYEQYF
TRBV18	TRBJ1-2	CASSPISRSRGDHYGYTF
TRBV7-8	TRBJ2-7	CASSPRTGGGQYF
TRBV30	TRBJ2-7	CAWTTTAYEQYF
TRBV29-1	TRBJ2-2	CSVEGGHTGELFF
TRBV7-2	TRBJ1-2	CARTEGGGYTF
TRBV19	TRBJ1-6	CASHRRMGGDSPLHF